The subject of this entry is one T cell receptor (beta chain). Antigen: not known. This entry is derived from a study of T cells in Graves' hyperthyroidism and ophthalmopathy. Background on the study: Initial diagnosis, before any treatment, was when peripheral blood was collected. General study points: The model anticipated ophthalmopathy a median approximately 6.5 months pre-onset. Most clonotypes expanded in thyroid above 0.001 were likewise present in blood.

Researchers took RNA transcripts and amplified the TCR beta CDR3 regions from them. Primed by the HTBI set, a first-round RT-PCR was run on the TCR CDR3. MiXCR was run by TCRdb on the multiplex PCR reads, yielding one entry per CDR3 protein. Here the sample spans about 840,000 distinct CDR3 sequences, about 38% being singletons. CDR1 SGHTA and CDR2 FQGNSA come from the germline V gene. The CDR3 totals 12 residues. Trimming at V came to 4 bases and at J to 9 bases, leaving 0 bases not matched to a gene. Orbital computed tomography and thyroid ultrasound, together with serum TRAb and thyroxine and clinical symptoms, were used for diagnoses.

This TCR derives from a man between 18 and 29 years old with Graves' hyperthyroidism. The rearrangement uses TRBV7-2 and TRBJ2-4; 10 bases agree with TRBD1. The sequencing input was blood. CDR3 residues: CASSWTGGIQYF. The DNA for the CDR3 is TGTGCCAGCAGCTGGACAGGGGGCATTCAGTACTTC.